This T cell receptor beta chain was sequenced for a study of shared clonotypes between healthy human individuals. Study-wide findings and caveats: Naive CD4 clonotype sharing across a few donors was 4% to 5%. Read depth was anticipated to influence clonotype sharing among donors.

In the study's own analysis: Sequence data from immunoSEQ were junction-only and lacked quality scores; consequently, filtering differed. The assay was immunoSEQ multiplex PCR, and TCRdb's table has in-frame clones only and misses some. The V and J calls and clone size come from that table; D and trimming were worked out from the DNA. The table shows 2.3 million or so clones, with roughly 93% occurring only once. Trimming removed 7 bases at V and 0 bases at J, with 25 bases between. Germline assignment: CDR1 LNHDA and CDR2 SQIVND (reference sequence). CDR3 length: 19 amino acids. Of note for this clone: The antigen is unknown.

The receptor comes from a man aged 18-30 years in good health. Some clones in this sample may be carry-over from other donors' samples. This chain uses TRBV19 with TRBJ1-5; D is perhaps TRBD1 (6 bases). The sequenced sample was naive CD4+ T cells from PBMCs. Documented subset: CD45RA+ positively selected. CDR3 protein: CASTNLLGRHRDSNQPQHF. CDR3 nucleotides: TGTGCCAGTACCAACCTTTTAGGACGGCACAGGGATAGCAATCAGCCCCAGCATTTT.